The 19 T cell receptor beta chains below all came from one sample that was sequenced in a study of blood T cells in healthy people across ages. Then a second PCR, running roughly 7 to 11 cycles, was carried out with a sample-barcoded 5' primer and a J-beta primer mix. TCRdb re-derived calls from the 5' RACE reads in MiXCR, one entry per CDR3 protein. Here the sample spans fewer than 1.5 million distinct CDR3 sequences, 35% to 45% being singletons. Sequencing was carried out using blood. Receptors originate from a woman under 30 in good health.

This clonotype was seen a handful of times. The chain carries TRBV29-1 and TRBJ1-6, with TRBD1 matching over 10 bases. The CDR3 spans 14 residues. V was clipped by 5 bases and J by 7 bases; unmatched bases: 5. Germline CDR1 SQVTM, CDR2 ANQGSEA. The CDR3 sequence is CSVREGQGNSPLHF. The DNA of the CDR3 is TGCAGCGTTAGGGAGGGACAGGGGAATTCACCCCTCCACTTT.

The table lists this clonotype with a few counts. The rearrangement links TRBV2 to TRBJ2-7; D tentatively reads TRBD1 or TRBD2 (5 bases each). The ends were cut back, 8 bases at V and 7 bases at J, with 9 bases in the middle. Germline V gene lookup returns CDR1 SNHLY and CDR2 FYNNEI. This CDR3 comprises 10 residues. CDR3 protein: CASGGTEQYF. In DNA, the CDR3 is TGTGCCAGCGGGGGAACGGAGCAGTACTTC.

The chain is built from TRBV4-1 and TRBJ2-3; unclear D gene. From germline, CDR1 is MGHRA and CDR2 YSYEKL. The CDR3 totals 16 residues. The V end was cut by 4 bases, the J end by 0 bases, with 14 bases between. This CDR3 reads CASSPEETKSTDTQYF. Written as DNA, the CDR3 is TGCGCCAGCAGCCCAGAAGAGACCAAGAGCACAGATACGCAGTATTTT.

The gene calls are TRBV9 and TRBJ2-3, with 7 nucleotides matching TRBD2. CDR1 and CDR2 (germline): SGDLS, YYNGEE. CDR3 length equals 16 residues. J gave up 3 bases and V 0 bases, and 7 bases lay outside the gene matches. CDR3 in amino acids: CASSVVRWEGTDTQYF. The DNA of the CDR3 is TGTGCCAGCAGCGTAGTTCGATGGGAGGGGACAGATACGCAGTATTTT.

This chain links TRBV7-9 with TRBJ1-6; TRBD1 matches at 7 bases. Losses at the gene ends were 0 bases for V and 7 bases for J; bases not matched to a gene: 6. In germline, CDR1 is SEHNR, CDR2 FQNEAQ (reference sequence). The CDR3 length is 16 residues. The CDR3 coding sequence is TGTGCCAGCAGCTTAGCCGGGGGACAGAAGAATTCACCCCTCCACTTT. Translating it yields CASSLAGGQKNSPLHF.

The V and J genes are TRBV18 and TRBJ2-1, with D uncertain. Per the germline V gene, CDR1 is KGHSH and CDR2 is LQKENI. The CDR3 runs 12 residues. V was clipped by 6 bases and J by 10 bases, with 13 bases between them. CDR3 bases: TGTGCCAGCTCTTCAACGTCATGGGAGCAGTTCTTC. As protein: CASSSTSWEQFF.

This clonotype was observed a handful of times. The chain is built from TRBV20-1 and TRBJ2-1, with 7 positions matching TRBD2. The length of the CDR3 is 14 residues. J lost 7 bases, V lost 4 bases, and 10 bases had no gene match. CDR1 and CDR2 from the germline V gene are DFQATT and SNEGSKA (reference sequence). The CDR3 DNA reads as TGCAGTGCTATGGGGGAGGGCCTAGGGAATGAGCAGTTCTTC. Protein product: CSAMGEGLGNEQFF.

V gene TRBV21-1 combines with J gene TRBJ2-7; the D call of TRBD2 is as the table states it, not checked on the DNA. TRBV21-1 is annotated as a pseudogene. This CDR3 is 16 amino acids long. CDR3 sequence reads: CASSSQSGSFSYEQYF. The CDR3 DNA reads as TGTGCCAGCAGCTCACAAAGCGGGTCCTTCTCCTACGAGCAGTACTTC.

This clonotype was seen many times. The chain recombines TRBV12-3 or TRBV12-4 with TRBJ1-2, with 7 bases fitting TRBD1. This CDR3 contains 13 residues. The trim removed 6 bases at V and 8 bases at J, leaving 9 bases unmatched. The CDR3: CASSPTTGHGYTF. The CDR3 bases are TGTGCCAGCAGCCCGACGACAGGGCACGGCTACACCTTC.

This clonotype has more than one count but fewer than ten. The V and J genes are TRBV5-1 and TRBJ2-3, with TRBD1 as a possible D gene (6 bases). The germline V gene has CDR1 SGHRS and CDR2 YFSETQ. The CDR3 covers 20 residues. The V and J ends lost 4 bases and 3 bases respectively, with 30 bases between them. The CDR3 DNA reads TGCGCCAGCAGCCTAACACCACAAGAAGGACAGTGGAGGAGTACAGATACGCAGTATTTT. Encoded protein: CASSLTPQEGQWRSTDTQYF.

There are a few counts of this clonotype. The chain links TRBV20-1 to TRBJ2-7, with a tentative D call TRBD1 (6 bases). V was clipped by 4 bases and J by 3 bases, with 13 bases between them. The germline V gene encodes CDR1 DFQATT and CDR2 SNEGSKA (reference sequence). The CDR3 spans 13 residues. The CDR3 nucleotides are TGCAGTGCTATAGGACAGACGGACTACGAGCAGTACTTC. Encoded protein: CSAIGQTDYEQYF.

CDR3 nucleotide sequence: TGTGCCAGCAGCCGGGACCTCCGGGGGCCCCAGCATTTT. It encodes CASSRDLRGPQHF. This chain uses TRBV7-2 with TRBJ1-5, with D perhaps matching TRBD1 (5 bases). The V end lost 5 bases, the J end lost 9 bases, and 14 bases lay between the germline ends. Germline CDR1 reads SGHTA; CDR2 reads FQGNSA. The CDR3 is made up of 13 amino acids.

Concerning this clonotype itself: An end of the junction differs from the germline gene, which may be a read error. This chain joins TRBV27 and TRBJ2-1; 8 positions match TRBD2. The germline V gene has CDR1 MNHEY and CDR2 SMNVEV (reference sequence). The CDR3 has 15 amino acids. The CDR3 spells CVSSPGGGSYNEQFF. The CDR3 nucleotides read TGTGTCAGCAGCCCCGGGGGGGGCTCCTACAATGAGCAGTTCTTC.

This clonotype was recorded a few times. V is TRBV15 and J is TRBJ2-3; D is perhaps TRBD1 or TRBD2 (7 bases each). In germline, CDR1 is LNHNV, CDR2 YYDKDF (reference sequence). The V end lost 0 bases, the J end lost 5 bases, and 12 bases lay between the germline ends. The CDR3 runs 15 residues. In nucleotides, the CDR3 is TGTGCCACCAGCAGAGAGCAGGGGGAGGGAGATACGCAGTATTTT. This codes for CATSREQGEGDTQYF.

V gene TRBV7-3 combines with J gene TRBJ2-2; D is perhaps TRBD2 (5 bases). Germline loops: CDR1 SGHTA, CDR2 FQGTGA. The CDR3 covers 17 residues. V dropped 3 bases and J dropped 2 bases, with 16 bases sitting between them. CDR3: CASSLTSGIANTGELFF. CDR3 nucleotide sequence: TGTGCCAGCAGCTTGACTTCCGGGATAGCCAACACCGGGGAGCTGTTTTTT.

The chain has TRBV15 and TRBJ2-1, with 7 bases that match TRBD2. This CDR3 has 19 residues. The ends lost 3 bases at V and 1 base at J; junction bases unmatched: 15. Germline loops: CDR1 LNHNV, CDR2 YYDKDF (reference sequence). Written as DNA, the CDR3 is TGTGCCACCAGCAGTGCGTATGGGAGCGGGATGGAGTCCTACAATGAGCAGTTCTTC. This sequence encodes CATSSAYGSGMESYNEQFF.

The V and J genes are TRBV7-9 and TRBJ1-1; the match to TRBD1 covers 8 bases. CDR3 size: 15 residues. The V gene end was trimmed by 7 bases and the J gene end by 0 bases; junction bases not matched to a gene: 7. Germline values: CDR1 SEHNR, CDR2 FQNEAQ (reference sequence). The CDR3: CASTASGQVNTEAFF. The CDR3 nucleotides are TGTGCCAGCACCGCCTCGGGACAGGTGAACACTGAAGCTTTCTTT.

This clonotype was detected a few times. The chain links TRBV27 to TRBJ2-4; 7 positions match TRBD1. This CDR3 region has 13 residues. With V trimmed by 7 bases and J by 6 bases, 6 bases remained unmatched. The germline gives CDR1 MNHEY, CDR2 SMNVEV (reference sequence). The CDR3 is CASTPRDRNIQYF. CDR3 bases: TGTGCCAGCACCCCCCGGGACAGAAACATTCAGTACTTC.

This chain links TRBV6-5 with TRBJ2-1; D could derive from TRBD1 or TRBD2 (5 bases each). Germline CDR1 is MNHEY and CDR2 is SVGAGI. Trimming took 5 bases from V and 3 from J, leaving 8 bases between them. CDR3 size: 13 residues. CDR3 loop: CASSRGLYNEQFF. CDR3 DNA: TGTGCCAGCAGTCGGGGCCTCTACAATGAGCAGTTCTTC.